This TCR beta chain was recovered during a study of T-cell reconstitution after alpha-beta-depleted transplantation in children. Construction of the TCRbeta library involved unique molecular identifiers. TCRdb analysed the PCR reads with MiXCR anew, one entry per CDR3 protein. The data show a few hundred thousand distinct CDR3 sequences, about 10% seen once. The CDR3 is 16 amino acids. From germline, CDR1 is SGHTA and CDR2 FQGNSA. Between the trimmed V and J ends, which lost 1 base and 2 bases, there was a span of 11 bases. Here the sequenced sample was PBMCs from the stem cell graft donor, taken from the stem cell graft. The gene calls are TRBV7-2 and TRBJ2-2; TRBD1 is a possible D gene (5 bases). The clonotype comes from a human donor who donated a stem cell graft to a child with SCID. The CDR3 sequence: CASSLDDRVNTGELFF. The DNA of the CDR3 is TGTGCCAGCAGCTTAGATGACAGAGTAAACACCGGGGAGCTGTTTTTT. Using reference TRBV7-2 and TRBJ2-2 for the parts outside the CDR3, the full variable domain is GAGVSQSPSNKVTEKGKDVELRCDPISGHTALYWYRQSLGQGLEFLIYFQGNSAPDKSGLPSDRFSAERTGGSVSTLTIQRTQQEDSAVYLCASSLDDRVNTGELFFGEGSRLTVL.